The 20 T cell receptor beta chains reported below all come from one sample, sequenced in a study. A single record per CDR3 protein comes from TCRdb applying MiXCR to the RT-PCR reads. The sample carries around 700,000 distinct CDR3 sequences, 11% to 15% recorded once. The sample consisted of memory CD4+ T cells from blood. The receptors here all came from a female donor in good health, serving as a healthy control.

This clonotype came up many times. The chain links TRBV7-8 to TRBJ2-7; 13 positions agree with TRBD2. Losses at the gene ends were 5 bases for V and 9 bases for J; bases not matched to a gene: 10. In germline, CDR1 is SGHVS, CDR2 FQNEAQ. This CDR3 has 15 amino acids. CDR3 sequence: CASSRGTSGTVVQYF. DNA of the CDR3: TGTGCCAGCAGCCGAGGGACTAGCGGGACCGTGGTGCAGTACTTC.

This clonotype was counted between two and nine times. The chain joins TRBV7-3 to TRBJ2-7; no clear D. The V end was cut by 1 base, the J end by 3 bases, with 13 bases between. The CDR3 covers 15 residues. CDR1 is SGHTA, CDR2 FQGTGA, per germline. This chain's CDR3 is CASSLNGAPYYEQYF. DNA of the CDR3: TGTGCCAGCAGCTTAAACGGCGCACCTTACTACGAGCAGTACTTC.

This clonotype was counted between two and nine times. The chain is built from TRBV20-1 and TRBJ1-4; D remains unclear. V was trimmed by 7 bases and J by 2 bases, leaving 20 bases between them. The CDR3 loop spans 16 amino acids. Germline V gene data show CDR1 as DFQATT and CDR2 as SNEGSKA (reference sequence). The CDR3 DNA reads as TGCAGTGTTCGACTTAGGCAGTCCTCGACTAATGAAAAACTGTTTTTT. This codes for CSVRLRQSSTNEKLFF.

This clonotype appeared a few times. The chain recombines TRBV6-5 with TRBJ2-6; TRBD1 is a possible D gene (6 bases). CDR3 size: 14 residues. The germline V gene has CDR1 MNHEY and CDR2 SVGAGI. V was cut by 6 bases and J by 3 bases, with 9 bases left in between. The CDR3 nucleotides read TGTGCCAGCAGGGGGACACGTGGGGCCAACGTCCTGACTTTC. Translated, it gives CASRGTRGANVLTF.

A remark on this clonotype: This may arise from a read error, as a much more abundant clone is one base away. This chain links TRBV20-1 with TRBJ2-3, with D possibly being TRBD1 or TRBD2 (5 bases each). The germline V and J ends were trimmed by 5 bases and 1 base, with 13 bases remaining between them. The germline gives CDR1 DFQATT, CDR2 SNEGSKA (reference sequence). CDR3 length equals 14 residues. CDR3 nucleotides: TGCAGTGCTCAGAGGGGATTCCGCACAGATACGCAGTATTTT. As protein: CSAQRGFRTDTQYF.

This chain uses TRBV28 with TRBJ2-7; 8 bases agree with TRBD1. Trimming at V came to 6 bases and at J to 1 base, leaving 11 bases not matched to a gene. The CDR3 consists of 16 residues. CDR1 MDHEN and CDR2 SYDVKM come from the germline V gene. CDR3 region: CASRLGGQEVSYEQYF. For the CDR3, the DNA is TGTGCCAGCAGGCTGGGGGGACAGGAGGTTTCCTACGAGCAGTACTTC.

J is TRBJ2-3 and V is TRBV7-2, with 11 bases matching TRBD2. Germline loops: CDR1 SGHTA, CDR2 FQGNSA. With 4 bases clipped from V and 4 bases from J, the junction kept 7 bases outside the gene matches. The CDR3 consists of 16 residues. The CDR3 spells CASSSWLAGGSDTQYF. The CDR3 DNA reads TGTGCCAGCAGCTCCTGGCTAGCGGGAGGTTCAGATACGCAGTATTTT. Using reference TRBV7-2 and TRBJ2-3 for the parts outside the CDR3, the full variable domain is GAGVSQSPSNKVTEKGKDVELRCDPISGHTALYWYRQSLGQGLEFLIYFQGNSAPDKSGLPSDRFSAERTGGSVSTLTIQRTQQEDSAVYLCASSSWLAGGSDTQYFGPGTRLTVL.

The table lists this clonotype with many counts. CDR3 region: CASSSDRGGYSNQPQHF. The CDR3 DNA sequence: TGTGCCAGCAGCTCGGACAGGGGCGGATATAGCAATCAGCCCCAGCATTTT. The chain uses TRBV5-5 and TRBJ1-5; 9 bases align to TRBD1. The CDR3 runs to 17 residues. CDR1 is SGHKS and CDR2 is YYEKEE in the germline V gene (reference sequence). The V gene end was trimmed by 3 bases and the J gene end by 0 bases; junction bases not matched to a gene: 7.

This clonotype occurred many times. J is TRBJ2-1 and V is TRBV24-1; 8 bases align to TRBD2. The germline CDR1 and CDR2 sequences are KGHDR and SFDVKD. Trimming at V came to 1 base and at J to 7 bases, leaving 5 bases not matched to a gene. The CDR3 extends over 15 amino acids. CDR3 amino acids: CATSDFGGGRNEQFF. CDR3 nucleotide sequence: TGTGCCACCAGTGATTTCGGCGGGGGGAGGAATGAGCAGTTCTTC.

This chain uses TRBV20-1 with TRBJ1-1; perhaps TRBD1 as D (6 bases). The germline CDR1 and CDR2 sequences are DFQATT and SNEGSKA (reference sequence). Trimming removed 4 bases at V and 7 bases at J, with 16 bases between. The CDR3 is made up of 13 amino acids. CDR3 sequence: CSAIGGPGVEAFF. CDR3 nucleotides: TGCAGTGCTATAGGGGGGCCCGGCGTTGAAGCTTTCTTT.

This clonotype appeared many times. This rearrangement joins TRBV12-3 or TRBV12-4 to TRBJ2-1, with 8 bases aligning to TRBD1. The CDR3 length is 15 residues. J lost 4 bases, V lost 6 bases, and 8 bases had no gene match. The CDR3 reads CASRPGTGGYNEQFF. The CDR3 coding sequence is TGTGCCAGCAGGCCCGGGACAGGAGGTTACAATGAGCAGTTCTTC.

Points on this clonotype: This may stem from a read error, because a much larger clone lies one nucleotide away. This chain uses TRBV11-2 with TRBJ2-7; no reliable D call. The length of the CDR3 is 15 residues. The V end was cut by 2 bases, the J end by 2 bases, with 13 bases between. Germline-derived CDR1 and CDR2 are SGHAT and FQNNGV. This CDR3 reads CASSLRSPDPYEQYF. As DNA, the CDR3 is TGTGCCAGCAGCTTAAGAAGTCCGGATCCCTACGAGCAGTACTTC. Full variable domain (remainder filled in from reference TRBV11-2 and TRBJ2-7): EAGVAQSPRYKIIEKRQSVAFWCNPISGHATLYWYQQILGQGPKLLIQFQNNGVVDDSQLPKDRFSAERLKGVDSTLKIQPAKLEDSAVYLCASSLRSPDPYEQYFGPGTRLTVT.

The chain is built from TRBV28 and TRBJ1-6; possibly TRBD1 for D (5 bases). The germline V and J ends were trimmed by 3 bases and 9 bases, with 15 bases remaining between them. The CDR3 sequence is 15 residues long. The germline CDR1 and CDR2 sequences are MDHEN and SYDVKM. CDR3 residues: CASSFSQGLGSPLHF. For the CDR3, the DNA is TGTGCCAGCAGTTTTAGTCAGGGACTAGGTTCACCCCTCCACTTT.

The chain uses TRBV7-2 and TRBJ1-5; D might be TRBD1 (5 bases). Germline V gene sequence: CDR1 SGHTA, CDR2 FQGNSA. The ends were cut back, 1 base at V and 3 bases at J, with 10 bases in the middle. The CDR3 runs to 15 residues. CDR3 protein: CASSLGGFPNQPQHF. In DNA form, the CDR3 reads TGTGCCAGCAGCTTAGGGGGGTTCCCCAATCAGCCCCAGCATTTT.

This clonotype was seen many times. This chain uses TRBV5-1 with TRBJ2-3; no clear D gene. The germline V gene encodes CDR1 SGHRS and CDR2 YFSETQ. Trimming shortened V by 2 bases and J by 2 bases, and 12 bases separated the two germline ends. The CDR3 consists of 15 residues. The CDR3 here is CASSFPQTPTDTQYF. The CDR3 nucleotides are TGCGCCAGCAGCTTCCCCCAAACTCCCACAGATACGCAGTATTTT.

The table lists this clonotype with a few counts. The chain joins TRBV9 to TRBJ1-2; D is unclear. Trimming removed 4 bases at V and 8 bases at J, with 6 bases between. Germline V gene lookup returns CDR1 SGDLS and CDR2 YYNGEE. This CDR3 region has 10 residues. The CDR3 region is CASSPRGYTF. CDR3 bases: TGTGCCAGCAGCCCCCGGGGCTACACCTTC.

This rearrangement joins TRBV20-1 to TRBJ2-5, with unresolved D. CDR3 length: 14 residues. CDR1 is DFQATT and CDR2 is SNEGSKA in the germline V gene (reference sequence). Trimming took 4 bases from V and 2 from J, leaving 14 bases between them. The CDR3 coding sequence is TGCAGTGCTATCGACGGGCCCGAACAAGAGACCCAGTACTTC. It yields the protein CSAIDGPEQETQYF.

The rearrangement links TRBV6-1 to TRBJ2-7; D perhaps matches TRBD1 (6 bases). With 2 bases removed from V and 12 bases from J, the gap between germline ends came to 17 bases. Germline V lookup: CDR1 MNHNS, CDR2 SASEGT. The CDR3 sequence is 13 residues long. CDR3 amino acids: CASSEPDRPWGYF. DNA for the CDR3: TGTGCCAGCAGTGAACCCGACAGGCCGTGGGGGTACTTC.

This clonotype has only a few counts. CDR3 DNA: TGTGCCAGCAGCTCGCCCCGGGTAGCGGGGGGCAGCTCCTACAATGAGCAGTTCTTC. Its translation is CASSSPRVAGGSSYNEQFF. The V call is TRBV7-2, the J call TRBJ2-1; 10 nucleotides match TRBD2. From germline, CDR1 is SGHTA and CDR2 FQGNSA. The junction had 12 bases not matched to a gene; V was cut back by 4 bases and J by 0 bases. The CDR3 spans 19 residues.

This clonotype has more than one count but fewer than ten. The chain uses TRBV12-3 or TRBV12-4 and TRBJ2-5; 12 nucleotides match TRBD2. The CDR3 is made up of 14 amino acids. The junction had 4 bases not matched to a gene; V was cut back by 6 bases and J by 5 bases. The CDR3 sequence is CASRITSGGETQYF. Written as DNA, the CDR3 is TGTGCCAGCAGGATAACTAGCGGGGGGGAGACCCAGTACTTC.